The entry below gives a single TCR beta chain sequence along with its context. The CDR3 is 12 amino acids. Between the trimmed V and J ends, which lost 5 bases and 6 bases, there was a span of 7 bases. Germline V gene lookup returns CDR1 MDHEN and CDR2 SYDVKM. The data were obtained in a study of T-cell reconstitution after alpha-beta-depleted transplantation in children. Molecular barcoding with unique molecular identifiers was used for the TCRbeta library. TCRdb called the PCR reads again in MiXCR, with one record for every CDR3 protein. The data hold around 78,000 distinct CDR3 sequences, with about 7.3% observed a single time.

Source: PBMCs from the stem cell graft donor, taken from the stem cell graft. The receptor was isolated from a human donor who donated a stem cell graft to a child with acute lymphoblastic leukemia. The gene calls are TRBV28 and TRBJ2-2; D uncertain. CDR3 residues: CASSPAAGELFF. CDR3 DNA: TGTGCCAGCAGTCCGGCGGCCGGGGAGCTGTTTTTT.